This T cell receptor beta chain emerged from a study of blood T cell repertoires in COVID-19. Study overall: Acute-phase and convalescent COVID-19 samples originated in the United States, Italy and Spain. Sources were T cells, B-cell-depleted T cells, or PBMCs; the material itself was cDNA or gDNA.

In the study's own analysis: The assay estimated nucleated cells by amplifying reference gene primers. Sequenced by immunoSEQ multiplex PCR; TCRdb stores in-frame clones only, minus some. D and trimming were read from the DNA, whereas the V and J calls and clone size are those reported in that table. Of 220,000 or so clones in the sample, approximately 84% were seen once. V gave up 4 bases and J gave up 2 bases, with 10 bases separating them. The CDR3 has 14 residues. The germline CDR1 and CDR2 sequences are SGHDT and YYEEEE. This clonotype originated in a woman between 55 and 75 years old with acute or convalescent COVID-19. This chain links TRBV5-6 with TRBJ1-3, with a weak D call TRBD1 (6 bases). Sequenced material: peripheral blood. CDR3 bases: TGTGCCAGCAGCAAGGACAGCCCTGGAAACACCATATATTTT. Translated, it gives CASSKDSPGNTIYF.